These T cell receptor beta chains were read from a single sample in a study of spatial heterogeneity in lung cancer. Each CDR3 protein is one row after TCRdb ran MiXCR on the 5' RACE reads. The sample lists about 40,000 distinct CDR3 sequences, approximately 5.2% seen once, with roughly 27% in the top ten. The sample in question was PBMCs, obtained at surgery. The receptors here all came from a female donor with early-stage non-small cell lung cancer. Both conserved end residues are part of each CDR3. Fields, in order: clone size, D gene, J gene, V gene, CDR3 protein, CDR3 DNA. D genes are given only for firm matches. Clone size appears in some rows only: once, few, many, or a class for an expanded clone.

clone size: few
D gene: .
J gene: TRBJ1-3
V gene: TRBV4-3
CDR3 protein: CASSQGNGGGNTIYF
CDR3 DNA: TGCGCCAGCAGCCAAGGAAACGGCGGAGGAAACACCATATATTTT

clone size: many
D gene: .
J gene: TRBJ2-2
V gene: TRBV18
CDR3 protein: CASSPGQPPTGELFF
CDR3 DNA: TGTGCCAGCTCACCAGGGCAGCCACCCACCGGGGAGCTGTTTTTT

clone size: many
D gene: .
J gene: TRBJ2-3
V gene: TRBV20-1
CDR3 protein: CSARHRDFTSTDTQYF
CDR3 DNA: TGCAGTGCTCGGCACCGGGACTTCACTAGCACAGATACGCAGTATTTT

clone size: many
D gene: .
J gene: TRBJ2-3
V gene: TRBV6-6
CDR3 protein: CASSYQGSRTDTQYF
CDR3 DNA: TGTGCCAGCAGTTACCAGGGGTCCCGCACAGATACGCAGTATTTT

clone size: .
D gene: .
J gene: TRBJ2-2
V gene: TRBV3-1
CDR3 protein: CASSQNGRNTGELFF
CDR3 DNA: TGTGCCAGCAGCCAGAACGGCAGGAACACCGGGGAGCTGTTTTTT

clone size: few
D gene: .
J gene: TRBJ1-6
V gene: TRBV19
CDR3 protein: CASSLGTGSPLHF
CDR3 DNA: TGTGCCAGTAGCTTGGGCACTGGATCACCCCTCCACTTT

clone size: many
D gene: TRBD1
J gene: TRBJ1-2
V gene: TRBV6-1
CDR3 protein: CASTETGINYGYTF
CDR3 DNA: TGTGCCAGCACTGAGACAGGGATCAACTATGGCTACACCTTC

clone size: few
D gene: TRBD2
J gene: TRBJ2-1
V gene: TRBV7-2
CDR3 protein: CASSSAGAPPWDEQFF
CDR3 DNA: TGTGCCAGCAGCTCAGCGGGGGCCCCCCCTTGGGATGAGCAGTTCTTC

clone size: many
D gene: .
J gene: TRBJ2-4
V gene: TRBV5-3
CDR3 protein: CARSRQEGGAADIQYF
CDR3 DNA: TGTGCCAGAAGCCGCCAGGAGGGGGGCGCGGCAGACATTCAGTACTTC

clone size: many
D gene: TRBD2
J gene: TRBJ2-7
V gene: TRBV6-5
CDR3 protein: CASSYSKRGANYEQYF
CDR3 DNA: TGTGCCAGCAGTTACTCGAAGCGGGGGGCCAACTACGAGCAGTACTTC

clone size: many
D gene: .
J gene: TRBJ1-6
V gene: TRBV6-1
CDR3 protein: CASTQTGRGANSPLHF
CDR3 DNA: TGTGCCAGCACCCAAACGGGTCGGGGGGCTAATTCACCCCTCCACTTT

clone size: many
D gene: TRBD1
J gene: TRBJ2-7
V gene: TRBV5-1
CDR3 protein: CASSVGQGVPEQYF
CDR3 DNA: TGCGCCAGCAGCGTGGGACAGGGGGTTCCCGAGCAGTACTTC

clone size: many
D gene: TRBD1
J gene: TRBJ2-5
V gene: TRBV7-9
CDR3 protein: CASSLDPVGTGGARETQYF
CDR3 DNA: TGTGCCAGCAGCTTAGACCCTGTAGGGACAGGGGGCGCCCGGGAGACCCAGTACTTC

clone size: many
D gene: .
J gene: TRBJ1-2
V gene: TRBV5-1
CDR3 protein: CASRTTGGSGYGYTF
CDR3 DNA: TGCGCCAGCAGGACCACGGGGGGCTCCGGCTATGGCTACACCTTC